The clone carrying this T cell receptor (beta chain) occurred a few times. As yet, its antigen is unknown. Germline loops: CDR1 SNHLY, CDR2 FYNNEI. The CDR3 contains 14 residues. V lost 7 bases and J lost 3, with 15 bases in between. This entry is derived from a study of cytomegalovirus exposure and HLA in healthy donors. Findings of the study overall: Later, an analysis showed that TCR beta chains associated with HLA were more clonally expanded than others that were equally common.

PCR employed 60 Vbeta and 13 Jbeta primers. Clones were sequenced by immunoSEQ multiplex PCR, and TCRdb holds only the in-frame ones, with some missing. Altogether roughly 110,000 clones are present, roughly 82% being singletons, with the ten largest covering about 2.5%. This chain joins TRBV2 and TRBJ1-2; the D gene is possibly TRBD1 (6 bases). This TCR was recovered from a man aged 25-45 years in good health and CMV-seropositive. The sequencing sample was made of PBMCs. The CDR3 DNA follows: TGTGCCAGCACCCTCAGGGGTCAGGACTATGGCTACACCTTC. Translating it yields CASTLRGQDYGYTF.